Listed below are T cell receptor beta chains from one sample, sequenced in a study of cytomegalovirus exposure and HLA in healthy donors. Assay used: immunoSEQ multiplex PCR; TCRdb lists only in-frame clones, some missing. The table records about 160,000 clones, about 72% of them present only once. Sequencing was performed on PBMCs. Receptors were obtained from a man between 50 and 59 years old in good health and CMV-seropositive. CDR3s include the opening cysteine and the closing phenylalanine or tryptophan. A D gene is named only where the DNA matches it firmly. Rows may omit the clone size; those that give it use once, few, many or a size class.

v_call	j_call	d_call	clone_size	cdr3_aa	cdr3_nt
TRBV6-1	TRBJ1-2	TRBD1	-	CASSSWTGGYGYTF	TGTGCCAGCAGTTCCTGGACAGGGGGCTATGGCTACACCTTC
TRBV4-1	TRBJ2-2	TRBD1	-	CASSPLPLRTGKWGTGELFF	TGCGCCAGCAGCCCACTACCTTTAAGGACAGGGAAATGGGGCACCGGGGAGCTGTTTTTT
TRBV19	TRBJ1-2	TRBD1	-	CASRTLGTGDLYGYTF	TGTGCCAGTAGGACTCTTGGGACAGGCGATCTCTATGGCTACACCTTC
TRBV30	TRBJ2-1	TRBD2	few	CAWSLAGGQFF	TGTGCCTGGAGTTTAGCGGGTGGGCAGTTCTTC
TRBV9	TRBJ2-4	TRBD1	-	CASSMDRGAKNIQYF	TGTGCCAGCAGCATGGACAGGGGAGCCAAAAACATTCAGTACTTC
TRBV5-1	TRBJ1-2	TRBD1	-	CASSETTGTENGYTF	TGCGCCAGCAGCGAAACTACCGGGACAGAGAATGGCTACACCTTC
TRBV29-1	TRBJ2-1	-	few	CSVELGGNEQFF	TGCAGCGTTGAATTAGGGGGCAATGAGCAGTTCTTC
TRBV18	TRBJ2-3	-	-	CASSRAEGRTDTQYF	TGTGCCAGCTCACGGGCCGAGGGCCGCACAGATACGCAGTATTTT
TRBV30	TRBJ1-6	TRBD1	-	CAWSVGRTGTGNSPLHF	TGTGCCTGGAGTGTAGGGCGGACAGGGACGGGTAATTCACCCCTCCACTTT
TRBV25-1	TRBJ1-4	-	few	CASSDHLRSNEKLFF	TGTGCCAGCAGTGATCATCTCAGGTCTAATGAAAAACTGTTTTTT
TRBV2	TRBJ1-6	-	-	CASSVRGSTYNSPLHF	TGTGCCAGCAGTGTTAGGGGGAGCACCTATAATTCACCCCTCCACTTT
TRBV15	TRBJ1-5	-	-	CATSALNQPQHF	TGTGCCACCAGCGCCCTAAATCAGCCCCAGCATTTT
TRBV6-4	TRBJ2-1	-	-	CASSAQGYYNEQFF	TGTGCCAGCAGTGCGCAGGGGTACTACAATGAGCAGTTCTTC
TRBV6-5	TRBJ2-1	TRBD1	-	CASSYWAGGGNEQFF	TGTGCCAGCAGTTATTGGGCAGGGGGCGGGAATGAGCAGTTCTTC
TRBV7-6	TRBJ2-7	-	-	CASSLGNLVHEQYF	TGTGCCAGCAGCTTAGGAAACTTGGTCCACGAGCAGTACTTC
TRBV11-2	TRBJ1-5	TRBD1	few	CASSLGMDRGDQPQHF	TGTGCCAGCAGCTTAGGTATGGACAGGGGGGATCAGCCCCAGCATTTT
TRBV30	TRBJ1-4	TRBD1	-	CAWSWGQGPEKLFF	TGTGCCTGGAGTTGGGGACAGGGACCCGAAAAACTGTTTTTT
TRBV19	TRBJ1-5	TRBD1	few	CASTDPRQGATYGNQPQHF	TGTGCCAGTACCGATCCGCGGCAGGGGGCGACTTATGGAAATCAGCCCCAGCATTTT
TRBV30	TRBJ1-3	-	-	CAWSVHTVETSGNTIYF	TGTGCCTGGAGTGTACATACAGTTGAAACTTCTGGAAACACCATATATTTT
TRBV10-1	TRBJ2-7	TRBD1	-	CASSWTGTYEQYF	TGCGCCAGCAGCTGGACAGGGACCTACGAGCAGTACTTC
TRBV27	TRBJ2-2	-	few	CASSLTGVWNTGELFF	TGTGCCAGCAGTTTAACAGGAGTCTGGAACACCGGGGAGCTGTTTTTT
TRBV2	TRBJ2-7	TRBD1	-	CASSPFPTGGYDEQYF	TGTGCCAGCAGTCCCTTTCCGACAGGGGGCTACGACGAGCAGTACTTC
TRBV13	TRBJ1-2	TRBD1	-	CASSPPIQGATNYGYTF	TGTGCCAGCAGCCCGCCCATCCAGGGGGCTACTAATTATGGCTACACCTTC
TRBV5-1	TRBJ2-5	TRBD1	-	CASSLWDRQETQYF	TGCGCCAGCAGCTTATGGGACAGGCAAGAGACCCAGTACTTC
TRBV7-9	TRBJ2-2	-	-	CASSLGAPVELFF	TGTGCCAGCAGCCTGGGGGCGCCGGTGGAGCTGTTTTTT
TRBV5-4	TRBJ2-4	TRBD2	-	CASSPGTSGGTKNIQYF	TGTGCCAGCAGCCCCGGGACTAGCGGGGGGACCAAAAACATTCAGTACTTC
TRBV10-3	TRBJ1-5	TRBD1	-	CAISEEGYTGGFNQPQHF	TGTGCCATCAGTGAGGAAGGCTACACAGGGGGCTTCAATCAGCCCCAGCATTTT
TRBV19	TRBJ1-5	-	-	CASSIPGGPQHF	TGTGCCAGTAGTATACCAGGAGGTCCCCAGCATTTT
TRBV7-9	TRBJ2-5	-	-	CASRQLTGETQYF	TGTGCCAGCCGACAGCTGACCGGGGAGACCCAGTACTTC
TRBV7-2	TRBJ2-7	-	-	CASSLSQGYEQYF	TGTGCCAGCAGCTTATCCCAGGGCTACGAGCAGTACTTC
TRBV7-8	TRBJ2-1	TRBD2	-	CASSLGRTSNEQFF	TGTGCCAGCAGCTTGGGAAGGACTAGCAATGAGCAGTTCTTC
TRBV6-1	TRBJ2-1	TRBD2	-	CASSEILAGGKPQFF	TGTGCCAGCAGTGAAATACTAGCGGGGGGTAAACCCCAGTTCTTC
TRBV5-1	TRBJ1-2	TRBD1	-	CASSLQGQGYGYTF	TGCGCCAGCAGCTTACAGGGGCAGGGCTATGGCTACACCTTC
TRBV4-1	TRBJ1-1	TRBD1	-	CASSLGQGDTEAFF	TGCGCCAGCAGCCTAGGACAGGGGGACACTGAAGCTTTCTTT
TRBV5-1	TRBJ1-4	TRBD1	-	CASSSAGTGVEKLFF	TGCGCCAGCAGCTCAGCCGGGACAGGGGTTGAAAAACTGTTTTTT
TRBV5-6	TRBJ1-2	-	-	CASSLDGSNYGYTF	TGTGCCAGCAGCTTGGATGGCAGTAACTATGGCTACACCTTC
TRBV7-8	TRBJ2-2	-	-	CASSGGIQGGELFF	TGTGCCAGCAGCGGGGGGATACAGGGGGGGGAGCTGTTTTTT
TRBV10-3	TRBJ2-1	TRBD1	few	CAISEPGAPGGAPDEQFF	TGTGCCATCAGTGAGCCGGGCGCTCCAGGGGGTGCGCCCGATGAGCAGTTCTTC
TRBV15	TRBJ2-1	-	once	CATSRDLQGKQLFF	TGTGCCACCAGCAGAGATCTGCAGGGCAAACAACTGTTCTTC
TRBV5-1	TRBJ1-1	-	-	CASSLEGRANTEAFF	TGCGCCAGCAGCTTGGAGGGCAGGGCCAACACTGAAGCTTTCTTT
TRBV5-1	TRBJ1-5	TRBD1	-	CASSWQGGNQPQHF	TGCGCCAGCAGCTGGCAGGGGGGCAATCAGCCCCAGCATTTT